The rows below give T cell receptor beta chains drawn from one sample of a study of Ad26.COV2.S vaccination and SARS-CoV-2 variants. The table came from immunoSEQ multiplex PCR; TCRdb's copy has only in-frame clones and leaves some out. The sample lists under 550,000 clones; around 87% were seen once. Sequenced here: peripheral blood, sampled in a trial of Ad26.COV2.S vaccine versus placebo. The origin of the receptors is a person aged 18-65 years who received the Ad26.COV2.S COVID-19 vaccine or a placebo. CDR3s include the opening cysteine and the closing phenylalanine or tryptophan. Each record gives: CDR3 protein, CDR3 DNA, V gene, clone size, D gene, CDR3 length, J gene. D genes are given only for firm matches. Clone size, where shown, is once, few, many, or a class for clones that have expanded.

CAISKDRDSGANVLTF | TGTGCCATCAGTAAAGACAGAGACTCTGGGGCCAACGTCCTGACTTTC | TRBV10-3 | . | . | 16 | TRBJ2-6
CASSLELSDYDKKPTDTQYF | TGTGCTAGCAGCTTAGAGCTTTCGGACTACGACAAAAAACCTACAGATACGCAGTATTTT | TRBV7-7 | . | . | 20 | TRBJ2-3
CASSLRGLEQYF | TGTGCCAGCAGTTTAAGAGGGCTCGAGCAGTACTTC | TRBV12-3/TRBV12-4 | . | . | 12 | TRBJ2-7
CASSIYRGANIQYF | TGTGCCAGCAGCATCTACAGGGGAGCGAACATTCAGTACTTC | TRBV21-1 | . | . | 14 | TRBJ2-4
CASSRVVPNYGYTF | TGTGCCAGCAGCCGGGTAGTCCCTAACTATGGCTACACCTTC | TRBV7-9 | few | . | 14 | TRBJ1-2
CASSVHSQGRETQYF | TGTGCCAGCAGCGTCCACTCACAGGGTAGGGAGACCCAGTACTTC | TRBV9 | . | . | 15 | TRBJ2-5
CATSRGPRGLGNQPQHF | TGTGCCACCAGCAGAGGACCCAGGGGGCTGGGGAATCAGCCCCAGCATTTT | TRBV15 | . | TRBD1 | 17 | TRBJ1-5
CASSLKASGGPAYNEQFF | TGTGCCAGCAGCTTAAAGGCTAGCGGGGGCCCCGCCTACAATGAGCAGTTCTTC | TRBV7-3 | . | TRBD2 | 18 | TRBJ2-1
CASSVGASGVGEQYF | TGTGCCAGCAGCGTAGGGGCTAGCGGGGTCGGCGAGCAGTACTTC | TRBV11-2 | . | TRBD2 | 15 | TRBJ2-7
CASSRDGHSNQPQHF | TGTGCCAGCAGCCGTGACGGTCATAGCAATCAGCCCCAGCATTTT | TRBV6-2/TRBV6-3 | few | . | 15 | TRBJ1-5
CASSLTGPYSNQPQHF | TGCGCCAGCAGCTTGACAGGACCCTATAGCAATCAGCCCCAGCATTTT | TRBV5-1 | . | . | 16 | TRBJ1-5
CASSLGGTDTQYF | TGTGCCAGCAGTTTGGGGGGGACAGATACGCAGTATTTT | TRBV28 | . | TRBD2 | 13 | TRBJ2-3
CASSPGTGYGDTEAFF | TGTGCCAGCAGCCCCGGGACAGGGTATGGTGACACTGAAGCTTTCTTT | TRBV28 | . | TRBD1 | 16 | TRBJ1-1
CAISESRITGNTGELFF | TGTGCCATCAGTGAGTCAAGAATCACGGGGAACACCGGGGAGCTGTTTTTT | TRBV10-3 | . | . | 17 | TRBJ2-2
CASSSAGAANEKLFF | TGTGCCAGCAGCTCAGCGGGGGCGGCTAATGAAAAACTGTTTTTT | TRBV7-9 | . | . | 15 | TRBJ1-4
CASSFKGAEDGYTF | TGTGCCAGCAGCTTCAAGGGGGCGGAAGATGGCTACACCTTC | TRBV28 | . | TRBD1 | 14 | TRBJ1-2
CASSLALGTDTQYF | TGTGCCAGCAGTCTAGCGTTAGGCACAGATACGCAGTATTTT | TRBV2 | once | . | 14 | TRBJ2-3
CASSQDWGNEQFF | TGTGCCAGCTCACAAGATTGGGGGAATGAGCAGTTCTTC | TRBV18 | few | . | 13 | TRBJ2-1
CASSLDRAAYEQYF | TGTGCCAGCAGCTTAGACAGGGCAGCCTACGAGCAGTACTTC | TRBV11-2 | . | . | 14 | TRBJ2-7
CASSFDRTQETQYF | TGTGCCAGCAGCTTCGACAGGACCCAAGAGACCCAGTACTTC | TRBV11-1 | . | . | 14 | TRBJ2-5
CASSPPVARGSGNTIYF | TGTGCCAGCTCACCACCGGTGGCCCGCGGATCTGGAAACACCATATATTTT | TRBV18 | few | . | 17 | TRBJ1-3
CASSVGGLVETQYF | TGTGCCAGCAGCGTAGGGGGACTAGTTGAGACCCAGTACTTC | TRBV9 | . | TRBD2 | 14 | TRBJ2-5
CAWTTMDTGELFF | TGTGCCTGGACCACAATGGACACCGGGGAGCTGTTTTTT | TRBV30 | . | . | 13 | TRBJ2-2
CASSFSGDPYNEQFF | TGTGCCAGCAGCTTCAGCGGGGACCCCTACAATGAGCAGTTCTTC | TRBV27 | . | TRBD2 | 15 | TRBJ2-1
CASSQTGVNEKLFF | TGCGCCAGCAGCCAAACCGGGGTTAATGAAAAACTGTTTTTT | TRBV4-1 | . | . | 14 | TRBJ1-4
CASSLTSGGYADTQYF | TGTGCCAGCAGCTTAACTAGCGGGGGGTACGCAGATACGCAGTATTTT | TRBV11-2 | . | TRBD2 | 16 | TRBJ2-3
CASSRDGRVKTEAFF | TGTGCCAGTAGCAGAGATGGTAGGGTAAAGACTGAAGCTTTCTTT | TRBV19 | . | . | 15 | TRBJ1-1
CSVRGDSATNEKLFF | TGCAGCGTTCGGGGGGACTCTGCAACTAATGAAAAACTGTTTTTT | TRBV29-1 | . | . | 15 | TRBJ1-4
CASSRDTYQPQHF | TGTGCCAGCAGTCGGGACACTTATCAGCCCCAGCATTTT | TRBV6-5 | once | . | 13 | TRBJ1-5
CASSDSRGTEAFF | TGCGCCAGCAGTGATTCCAGGGGTACTGAAGCTTTCTTT | TRBV10-1 | . | . | 13 | TRBJ1-1
CASSVFGSWYNEQFF | TGTGCCAGCAGCGTATTCGGCAGCTGGTACAATGAGCAGTTCTTC | TRBV9 | . | . | 15 | TRBJ2-1
CASSPRGTGNTIYF | TGCGCCAGCAGTCCAAGGGGGACTGGAAACACCATATATTTT | TRBV10-2 | . | . | 14 | TRBJ1-3
CASSLAGTSGDYNEQFF | TGCGCCAGCAGCTTGGCCGGGACTAGCGGGGACTACAATGAGCAGTTCTTC | TRBV5-1 | once | TRBD2 | 17 | TRBJ2-1
CASSMVSGQPQHF | TGTGCCAGTAGTATGGTGTCAGGGCAGCCCCAGCATTTT | TRBV19 | . | . | 13 | TRBJ1-5
CASSPDDRNYEQYF | TGTGCCAGCAGCCCCGATGACAGAAACTACGAGCAGTACTTC | TRBV3-1/TRBV3-2 | . | . | 14 | TRBJ2-7
CAWRSGQVLTQYF | TGTGCCTGGAGATCGGGACAGGTTCTGACCCAGTACTTC | TRBV30 | . | TRBD1 | 13 | TRBJ2-5
CASGLGGTGPTGELFF | TGTGCTAGTGGTTTGGGAGGGACAGGGCCCACCGGGGAGCTGTTTTTT | TRBV12-5 | . | TRBD1 | 16 | TRBJ2-2
CAISRGSRGNTEAFF | TGTGCCATTTCTCGGGGGTCGAGGGGTAACACTGAAGCTTTCTTT | TRBV5-3 | once | . | 15 | TRBJ1-1
CASRDGGNTEAFF | TGTGCCAGCAGGGACGGTGGGAACACTGAAGCTTTCTTT | TRBV12-3/TRBV12-4 | . | . | 13 | TRBJ1-1
CAISSGEEQFF | TGTGCCATCAGTTCCGGGGAAGAGCAGTTCTTC | TRBV10-3 | . | . | 11 | TRBJ2-1
CASSSGQPLGEQYF | TGTGCCAGCAGCTCGGGACAGCCCTTAGGGGAGCAGTACTTC | TRBV5-8 | . | TRBD1 | 14 | TRBJ2-7
CASSPRQFVEQYF | TGTGCCAGTAGTCCCAGACAGTTCGTGGAGCAGTACTTC | TRBV19 | . | . | 13 | TRBJ2-7
CASGRASTNEKLFF | TGTGCCAGCGGAAGGGCCTCAACTAATGAAAAACTGTTTTTT | TRBV2 | . | . | 14 | TRBJ1-4
CATSRGTGGANVLTF | TGTGCCACCAGCAGAGGGACAGGTGGGGCCAACGTCCTGACTTTC | TRBV15 | . | TRBD1 | 15 | TRBJ2-6
CASSPGTRSYNEQFF | TGTGCCAGCAGCCCCGGGACTAGAAGCTACAATGAGCAGTTCTTC | TRBV9 | . | TRBD2 | 15 | TRBJ2-1
CASSPGQADSPLHF | TGTGCCAGCAGCCCGGGACAGGCAGATTCACCCCTCCACTTT | TRBV28 | few | TRBD1 | 14 | TRBJ1-6
CASSYWKEALYEQYF | TGTGCCAGCAGTTACTGGAAGGAGGCCCTCTACGAGCAGTACTTC | TRBV6-2/TRBV6-3 | once | . | 15 | TRBJ2-7
CASSPRLGGNTDTQYF | TGCGCCAGCAGCCCCCGTCTAGGCGGAAACACAGATACGCAGTATTTT | TRBV5-1 | once | . | 16 | TRBJ2-3
CASRRQGLTDTQYF | TGTGCCAGCAGGAGACAGGGGTTAACAGATACGCAGTATTTT | TRBV6-5 | . | TRBD1 | 14 | TRBJ2-3
CASSFNLRTGGAGNTIYF | TGTGCCAGCAGCTTCAACCTTAGGACAGGAGGCGCGGGAAACACCATATATTTT | TRBV7-9 | . | TRBD1 | 18 | TRBJ1-3
CASGWKNNQPQHF | TGTGCCAGCGGTTGGAAAAACAATCAGCCCCAGCATTTT | TRBV6-5 | . | . | 13 | TRBJ1-5
CASSHPGTSYNSPLHF | TGTGCCAGCAGCCACCCGGGCACCTCCTATAATTCACCCCTCCACTTT | TRBV28 | . | . | 16 | TRBJ1-6
CASSLAQGFEKLFF | TGCGCCAGCAGCTTGGCACAGGGGTTTGAAAAACTGTTTTTT | TRBV5-1 | . | TRBD1 | 14 | TRBJ1-4
CASSLGQFLNTEAFF | TGTGCCAGCAGCTTAGGGCAGTTCCTGAACACTGAAGCTTTCTTT | TRBV7-8 | . | . | 15 | TRBJ1-1
CSVRNTEAFF | TGCAGCGTCCGAAACACTGAAGCTTTCTTT | TRBV29-1 | . | . | 10 | TRBJ1-1
CASSQKTGYSYEQYF | TGCGCCAGCAGCCAAAAAACAGGTTATTCCTACGAGCAGTACTTC | TRBV4-1 | . | . | 15 | TRBJ2-7